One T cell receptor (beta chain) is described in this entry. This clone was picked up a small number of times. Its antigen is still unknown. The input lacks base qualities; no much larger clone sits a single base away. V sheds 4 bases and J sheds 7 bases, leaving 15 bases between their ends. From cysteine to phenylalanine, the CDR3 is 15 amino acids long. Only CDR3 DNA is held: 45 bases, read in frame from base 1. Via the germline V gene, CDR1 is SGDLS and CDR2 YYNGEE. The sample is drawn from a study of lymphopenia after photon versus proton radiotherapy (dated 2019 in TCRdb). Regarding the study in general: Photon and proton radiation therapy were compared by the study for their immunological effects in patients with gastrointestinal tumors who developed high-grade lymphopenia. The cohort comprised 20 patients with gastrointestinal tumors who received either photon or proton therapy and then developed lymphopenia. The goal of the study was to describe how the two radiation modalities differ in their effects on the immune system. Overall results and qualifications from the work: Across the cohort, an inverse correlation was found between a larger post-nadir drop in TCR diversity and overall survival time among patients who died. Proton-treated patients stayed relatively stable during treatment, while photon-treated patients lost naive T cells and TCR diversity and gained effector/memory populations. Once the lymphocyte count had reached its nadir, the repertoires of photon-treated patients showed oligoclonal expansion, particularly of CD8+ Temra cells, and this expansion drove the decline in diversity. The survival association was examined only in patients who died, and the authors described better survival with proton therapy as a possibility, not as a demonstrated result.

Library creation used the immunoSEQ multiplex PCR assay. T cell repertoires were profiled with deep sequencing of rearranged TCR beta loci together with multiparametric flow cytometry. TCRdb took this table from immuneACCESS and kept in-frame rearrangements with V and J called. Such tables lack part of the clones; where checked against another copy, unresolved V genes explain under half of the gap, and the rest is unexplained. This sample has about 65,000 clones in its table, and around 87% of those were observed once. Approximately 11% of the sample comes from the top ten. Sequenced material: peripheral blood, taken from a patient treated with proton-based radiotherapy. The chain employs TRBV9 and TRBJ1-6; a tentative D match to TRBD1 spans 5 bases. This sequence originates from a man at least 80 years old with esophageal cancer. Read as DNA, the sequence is TGTGCCAGCAGCCCGACCCTGGACACAAATTCACCCCTCCACTTT. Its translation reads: CASSPTLDTNSPLHF.